The present TCR beta chain was sequenced within a study of blood T cell repertoires in COVID-19. Whole-study context: There were acute and convalescent COVID-19 samples, and they came from the United States, Italy and Spain. PBMCs, B-cell-depleted T cells, or T cells were the source of the cDNA or gDNA that made up the material.

Source study methods: By means of reference gene primer amplification, nucleated cell counts were estimated. The protocol was immunoSEQ multiplex PCR, while the TCRdb copy is restricted to in-frame clones and leaves out a portion. Clone size and the V and J calls come from that table; the DNA yielded D and trimming. The data contain about 410,000 clones, roughly 89% of them singletons. The V and J ends lost 4 bases and 2 bases respectively, with 11 bases between them. Germline CDR1 is SGHNT and CDR2 is YYREEE (reference sequence). CDR3 length: 14 amino acids. This chain joins TRBV5-4 and TRBJ2-3, with a possible D match to TRBD1 (6 bases). This receptor was obtained from a woman aged 25 to 39 with active or convalescent COVID-19. Sequencing used peripheral blood. CDR3 amino acids: CASSQQGPTDTQYF. The CDR3 DNA reads TGTGCCAGCAGCCAACAGGGACCCACAGATACGCAGTATTTT.